Sequencing of this T cell receptor beta chain was carried out in a study of OX40 agonist ivuxolimab in advanced cancers. Overall study findings and caveats: The authors did not determine the antigen specificity of the expanded peripheral T cells. By week 6 at 0.1 to 3.0 mg/kg, blood CD4+ and CD8+ T cells had expanded clonally.

The sample holds a few counts of this clone. The antigen is not known. Clones were sequenced by immunoSEQ multiplex PCR, and TCRdb holds only the in-frame ones, with some missing. This repertoire shows approximately 47,000 clones, approximately 87% found once; its top ten account for about a tenth. This clonotype was sampled from an adult with an advanced solid tumor such as melanoma, head and neck, liver or kidney cancer. The specimen comprised CD4+ or CD8+ T cells sorted from blood, sampled in a trial of the OX40 agonist ivuxolimab.

CDR3 nucleotides: TGTGCCAGCAGCTTAGATCCCAGCGCAGATACGCAGTATTTT. Translating it yields CASSLDPSADTQYF. This chain links TRBV11-2 with TRBJ2-3, with D unclear. The CDR3 runs 14 residues. The germline V and J ends were trimmed by 0 bases and 4 bases, with 8 bases remaining between them. CDR1 is SGHAT, CDR2 FQNNGV, per germline.